One and the same sample provided the 11 T cell receptor beta chains below, sequenced in a study of blood T cell repertoires in COVID-19. TCRdb keeps only in-frame clones here, not all; method: immunoSEQ multiplex PCR. The sample has some 170,000 clones; around four fifths are singletons. Sequencing was carried out using peripheral blood. These receptors originate from a woman between 35 and 50 years old with COVID-19, enrolled during active disease.

This chain joins TRBV18 and TRBJ2-5; 9 bases map to TRBD1. Trimming took 3 bases from V and 4 from J; bases not matched to a gene: 6. This CDR3 has 15 residues. CDR1 and CDR2 from the germline V gene are KGHSH and LQKENI. CDR3 sequence reads: CASSPDRGGTETQYF. CDR3 nucleotide sequence: TGTGCCAGCTCACCGGACAGGGGAGGGACAGAGACCCAGTACTTC.

V gene TRBV5-4 combines with J gene TRBJ1-4, with TRBD1 matching over 8 bases. Trimming removed 4 bases from V and 5 bases from J; junction bases left unmatched: 7. The length of the CDR3 is 15 residues. In germline, CDR1 is SGHNT, CDR2 YYREEE (reference sequence). The CDR3 here is CASSTYRGTNEKLFF. The CDR3 DNA reads as TGTGCCAGCAGCACGTACAGGGGGACGAATGAAAAACTGTTTTTT.

There are a few counts of this clone. V usage is TRBV11-2 and J usage is TRBJ1-2; TRBD1 matches 8 bases. Germline V gene data show CDR1 as SGHAT and CDR2 as FQNNGV. V trimming: 5 bases; J trimming: 7 bases; junction bases outside the gene matches: 9. This CDR3 spans 14 amino acids. This CDR3 reads CASSATDRGGGYTF. CDR3 DNA sequence: TGTGCCAGCAGCGCTACTGACAGGGGAGGTGGCTACACCTTC.

V and J are TRBV6-5 and TRBJ2-7, with D tentatively TRBD2 (6 bases). CDR1 MNHEY and CDR2 SVGAGI come from the germline V gene. V lost 0 bases to trimming and J lost 4 bases, with 7 bases between them. The length of the CDR3 is 13 residues. The CDR3 protein is CASSYSAGYEQYF. The CDR3, as DNA: TGTGCCAGCAGTTACTCGGCGGGGTACGAGCAGTACTTC.

This clone was counted a single time. This chain uses TRBV27 with TRBJ2-7; a possible D gene is TRBD2 (5 bases). CDR3 size: 13 residues. V lost 3 bases, J lost 1 base, and 7 bases lay in between. Germline CDR1 is MNHEY and CDR2 is SMNVEV (reference sequence). DNA for the CDR3: TGTGCCAGCAGTTTCGGGGAGTCCTACGAGCAGTACTTC. Translation: CASSFGESYEQYF.

V gene TRBV5-1 combines with J gene TRBJ1-4; TRBD1 agrees at 8 bases. The CDR3 is 16 residues long. CDR1 is SGHRS and CDR2 is YFSETQ in the germline V gene. V lost 4 bases, J lost 0 bases, and 5 bases stayed unmatched. The CDR3 DNA reads as TGCGCCAGCAGCCCCGGGACAGGAACAACTAATGAAAAACTGTTTTTT. It is translated as CASSPGTGTTNEKLFF.

CDR3 sequence reads: CASNKGLAGYNEQFF. DNA for the CDR3: TGTGCCAGCAACAAGGGGCTAGCGGGTTACAATGAGCAGTTCTTC. The chain couples TRBV9 to TRBJ2-1; 8 bases fit TRBD2. CDR1 and CDR2 from the germline V gene are SGDLS and YYNGEE. The V gene end was trimmed by 6 bases and the J gene end by 4 bases; junction bases not matched to a gene: 9. The CDR3 loop spans 15 amino acids.

The chain links TRBV6-5 to TRBJ2-3; 8 nucleotides line up with TRBD2. The germline CDR1 and CDR2 sequences are MNHEY and SVGAGI. V was pared by 4 bases and J by 0 bases, with 0 bases of the junction left unmatched. This CDR3 comprises 14 residues. In DNA form, the CDR3 reads TGTGCCAGCAGTTCTAGCGGGAGCACAGATACGCAGTATTTT. The encoded protein is CASSSSGSTDTQYF.

The chain links TRBV9 to TRBJ1-3; D uncertain. CDR1 is SGDLS and CDR2 is YYNGEE in the germline V gene. Trimming took off 3 bases at V and 0 bases at J, with 7 bases between the two ends. CDR3 length: 14 amino acids. CDR3 amino acids: CASSAGSSGNTIYF. The DNA of the CDR3 is TGTGCCAGCAGCGCAGGCTCCTCTGGAAACACCATATATTTT.

This clone appeared a single time. This chain connects TRBV15 to TRBJ1-5; no reliable D call. The germline V and J ends were trimmed by 4 bases and 0 bases, with 10 bases remaining between them. Germline V gene data show CDR1 as LNHNV and CDR2 as YYDKDF (reference sequence). CDR3 length: 15 amino acids. CDR3: CATSKNTDSNQPQHF. The CDR3 coding sequence is TGTGCCACCAGCAAAAACACAGATAGCAATCAGCCCCAGCATTTT.

This rearrangement joins TRBV28 to TRBJ1-2; D unclear. This CDR3 region has 13 residues. The V gene lost 0 bases and the J gene lost 8 bases, with 10 bases spanning the gap. Germline V gene lookup returns CDR1 MDHEN and CDR2 SYDVKM. The CDR3 loop is CASSLWTTGGYTF. CDR3 nucleotide sequence: TGTGCCAGCAGTTTATGGACAACGGGAGGCTACACCTTC.